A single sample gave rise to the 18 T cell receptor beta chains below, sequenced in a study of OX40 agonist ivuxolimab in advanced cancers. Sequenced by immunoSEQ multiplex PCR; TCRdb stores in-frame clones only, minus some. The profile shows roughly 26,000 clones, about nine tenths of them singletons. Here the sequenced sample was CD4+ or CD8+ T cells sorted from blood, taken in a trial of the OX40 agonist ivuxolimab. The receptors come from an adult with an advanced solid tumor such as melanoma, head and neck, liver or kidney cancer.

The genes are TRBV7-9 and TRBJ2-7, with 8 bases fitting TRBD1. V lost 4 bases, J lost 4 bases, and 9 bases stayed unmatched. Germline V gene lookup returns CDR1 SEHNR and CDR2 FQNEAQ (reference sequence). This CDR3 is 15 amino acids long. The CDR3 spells CASSWGRTGRYEQYF. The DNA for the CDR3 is TGTGCCAGCAGCTGGGGTCGGACAGGGAGGTACGAGCAGTACTTC.

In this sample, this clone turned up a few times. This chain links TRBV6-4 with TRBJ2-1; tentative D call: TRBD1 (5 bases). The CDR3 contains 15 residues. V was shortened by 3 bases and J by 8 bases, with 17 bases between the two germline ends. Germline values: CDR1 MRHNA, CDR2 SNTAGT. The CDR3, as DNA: TGTGCCAGCAGTGAATCGGACACCTCGGTCTATGAGCAGTTCTTC. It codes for CASSESDTSVYEQFF.

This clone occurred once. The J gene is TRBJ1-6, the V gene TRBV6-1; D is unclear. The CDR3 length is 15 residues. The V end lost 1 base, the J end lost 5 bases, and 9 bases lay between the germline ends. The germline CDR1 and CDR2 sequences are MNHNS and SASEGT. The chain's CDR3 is CASSEDEGNNSPLHF. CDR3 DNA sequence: TGTGCCAGCAGTGAAGACGAAGGGAATAATTCACCCCTCCACTTT.

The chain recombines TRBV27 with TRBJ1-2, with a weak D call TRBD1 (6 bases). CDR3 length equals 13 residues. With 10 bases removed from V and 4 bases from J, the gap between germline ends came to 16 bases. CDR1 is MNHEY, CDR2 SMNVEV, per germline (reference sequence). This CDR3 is CATAPTGFYGYTF. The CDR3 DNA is TGTGCCACCGCACCTACAGGGTTCTATGGCTACACCTTC.

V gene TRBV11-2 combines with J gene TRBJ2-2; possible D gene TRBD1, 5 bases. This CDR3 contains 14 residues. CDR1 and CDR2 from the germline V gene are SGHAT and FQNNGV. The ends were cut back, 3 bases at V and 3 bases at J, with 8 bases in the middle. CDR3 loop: CASSLGPYTGELFF. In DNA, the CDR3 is TGTGCCAGCAGCTTGGGGCCGTACACCGGGGAGCTGTTTTTT.

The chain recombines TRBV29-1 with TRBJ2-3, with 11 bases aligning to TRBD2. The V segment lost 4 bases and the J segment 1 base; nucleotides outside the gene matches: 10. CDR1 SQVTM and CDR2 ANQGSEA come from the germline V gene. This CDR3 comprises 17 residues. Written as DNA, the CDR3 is TGCAGCGTTGTGTTGGGACTAGCGGAGGGGGGCACAGATACGCAGTATTTT. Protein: CSVVLGLAEGGTDTQYF.

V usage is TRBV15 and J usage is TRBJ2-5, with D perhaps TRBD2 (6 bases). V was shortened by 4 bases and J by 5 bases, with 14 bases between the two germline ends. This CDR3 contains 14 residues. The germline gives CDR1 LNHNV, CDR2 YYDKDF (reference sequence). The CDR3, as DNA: TGTGCCACCAGCACCAACATAGGGAGGGAGACCCAGTACTTC. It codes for CATSTNIGRETQYF.

For the CDR3, the DNA is TGTGCCAGCAGCGGCGCAGGGATCCCAGCCGGGGAGCTGTTTTTT. As protein: CASSGAGIPAGELFF. The V and J genes are TRBV9 and TRBJ2-2; TRBD1 is a possible D gene (5 bases). The germline CDR1 and CDR2 sequences are SGDLS and YYNGEE. CDR3 length: 15 amino acids. V was clipped by 3 bases and J by 6 bases, with 15 bases between them.

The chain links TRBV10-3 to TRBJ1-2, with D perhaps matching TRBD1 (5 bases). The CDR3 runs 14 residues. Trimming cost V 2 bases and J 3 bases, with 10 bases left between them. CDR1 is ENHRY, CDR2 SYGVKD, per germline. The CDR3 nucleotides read TGTGCCATCAGTGAGGGTGGGGCTTACTATGGCTACACCTTC. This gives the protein CAISEGGAYYGYTF.

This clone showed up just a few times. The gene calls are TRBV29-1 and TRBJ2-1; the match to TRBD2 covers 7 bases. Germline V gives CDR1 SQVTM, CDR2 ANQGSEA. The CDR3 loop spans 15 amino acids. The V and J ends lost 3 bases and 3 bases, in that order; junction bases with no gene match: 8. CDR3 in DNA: TGCAGCGTTGATGGTCCGGGACTATACTACAATGAGCAGTTCTTC. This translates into CSVDGPGLYYNEQFF.

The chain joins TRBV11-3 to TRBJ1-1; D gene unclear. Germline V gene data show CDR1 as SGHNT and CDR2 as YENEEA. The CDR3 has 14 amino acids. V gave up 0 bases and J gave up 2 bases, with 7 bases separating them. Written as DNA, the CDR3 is TGTGCCAGCAGCTTAGATACGGTAAACACTGAAGCTTTCTTT. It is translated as CASSLDTVNTEAFF.

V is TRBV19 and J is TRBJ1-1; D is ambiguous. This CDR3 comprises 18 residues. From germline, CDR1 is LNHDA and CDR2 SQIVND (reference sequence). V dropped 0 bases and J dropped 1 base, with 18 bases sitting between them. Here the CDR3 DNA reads TGTGCCAGTAGTATAGATCAGGCGGATTATAAAGCGAACACTGAAGCTTTCTTT. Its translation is CASSIDQADYKANTEAFF.

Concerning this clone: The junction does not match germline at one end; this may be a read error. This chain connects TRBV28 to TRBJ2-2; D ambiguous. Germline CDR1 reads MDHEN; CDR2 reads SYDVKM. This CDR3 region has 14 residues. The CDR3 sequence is CTSSSFTNTGELFF. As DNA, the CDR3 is TGTACCAGCAGTTCATTTACGAACACCGGGGAGCTGTTTTTT.

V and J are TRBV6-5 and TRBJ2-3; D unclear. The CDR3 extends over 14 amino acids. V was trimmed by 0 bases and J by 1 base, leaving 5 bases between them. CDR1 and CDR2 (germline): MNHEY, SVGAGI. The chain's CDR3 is CASSYSDGTDTQYF. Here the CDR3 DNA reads TGTGCCAGCAGTTACTCGGACGGCACAGATACGCAGTATTTT.

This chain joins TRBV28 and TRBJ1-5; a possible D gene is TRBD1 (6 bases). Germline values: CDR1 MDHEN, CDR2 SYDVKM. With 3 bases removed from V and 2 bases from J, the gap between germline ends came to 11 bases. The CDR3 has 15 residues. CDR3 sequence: CASSLGGHGNQPQHF. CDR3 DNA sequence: TGTGCCAGCAGTTTGGGGGGGCATGGCAATCAGCCCCAGCATTTT.

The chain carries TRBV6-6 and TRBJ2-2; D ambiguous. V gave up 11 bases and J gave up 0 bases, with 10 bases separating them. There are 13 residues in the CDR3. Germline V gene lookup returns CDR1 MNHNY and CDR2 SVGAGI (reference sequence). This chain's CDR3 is CAHLGANTGELFF. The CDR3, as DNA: TGTGCCCACCTGGGTGCGAACACCGGGGAGCTGTTTTTT.

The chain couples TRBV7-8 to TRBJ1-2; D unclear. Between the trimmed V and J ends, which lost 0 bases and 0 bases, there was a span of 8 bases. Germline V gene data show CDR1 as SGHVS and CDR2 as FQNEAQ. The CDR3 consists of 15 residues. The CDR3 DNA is TGTGCCAGCAGCTTAGCGGGAGCCTCTAACTATGGCTACACCTTC. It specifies CASSLAGASNYGYTF.

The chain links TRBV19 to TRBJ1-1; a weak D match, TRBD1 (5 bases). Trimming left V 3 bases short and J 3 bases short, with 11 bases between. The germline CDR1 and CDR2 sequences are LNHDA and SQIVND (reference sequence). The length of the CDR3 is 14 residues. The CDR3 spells CASSIQPGYTEAFF. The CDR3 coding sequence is TGTGCCAGTAGTATCCAGCCAGGGTACACTGAAGCTTTCTTT.